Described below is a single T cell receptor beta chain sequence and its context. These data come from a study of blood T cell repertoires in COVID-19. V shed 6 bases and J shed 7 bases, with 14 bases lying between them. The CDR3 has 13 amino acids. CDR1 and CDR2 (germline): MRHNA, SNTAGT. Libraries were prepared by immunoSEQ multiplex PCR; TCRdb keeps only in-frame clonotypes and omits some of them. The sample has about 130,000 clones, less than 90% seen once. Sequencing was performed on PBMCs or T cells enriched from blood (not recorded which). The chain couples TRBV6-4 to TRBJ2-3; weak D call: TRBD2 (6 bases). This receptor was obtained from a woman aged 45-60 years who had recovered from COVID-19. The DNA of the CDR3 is TGTGCCAGCAGCCTTTCGGGGGAACATACGCAGTATTTT. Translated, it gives CASSLSGEHTQYF.